The 19 T cell receptor beta chains reported below all come from one sample, sequenced in a study of blood T cell repertoires in COVID-19 (dated by TCRdb to the early 2020s). Library creation used the immunoSEQ multiplex PCR assay. TCRdb stores this immuneACCESS table with in-frame sequences only. Part of the clones is absent; in the studies checked, under half of the shortfall reflects unresolved V genes, and no reason is known for the rest. The sample table shows some 220,000 clones, and approximately 85% are seen once. The top ten constitute 2.4% of the sample. The source material was peripheral blood. These TCRs come from a woman aged 70-85 years with COVID-19, enrolled during active disease.

This clone occurred once. The rearrangement links TRBV6-1 to TRBJ2-1; TRBD2 matches at 7 bases. J gave up 10 bases and V 0 bases, and 3 bases lay outside the gene matches. The CDR3 loop spans 13 amino acids. CDR1 is MNHNS, CDR2 SASEGT, per germline. The CDR3 sequence: CASSEAWREEQFF. CDR3 nucleotides: TGTGCCAGCAGTGAAGCTTGGCGGGAGGAGCAGTTCTTC.

As regards this clone: This sample also contains other DNA sequences that code for the same CDR3. The chain has TRBV3-1 (or the pseudogene TRBV3-2) and TRBJ1-1; tentative D call: TRBD1 (5 bases). The CDR3 extends over 13 amino acids. Trimming took off 2 bases at V and 4 bases at J, with 8 bases between the two ends. Looked up from germline, CDR1 is LGHDT and CDR2 is YNNKEL (reference sequence). CDR3 sequence (DNA): TGTGCCAGCAGCCAAAGCGGGGGCACTGAAGCTTTCTTT. It yields the protein CASSQSGGTEAFF.

With respect to this clone: Other DNA sequences in this sample translate to the same CDR3. The V call is TRBV3-1 (or the pseudogene TRBV3-2), the J call TRBJ1-1; D is uncertain. The CDR3 loop spans 13 amino acids. Between the trimmed V and J ends, which lost 1 base and 5 bases, there was a span of 8 bases. CDR1 is LGHDT, CDR2 YNNKEL, per germline (reference sequence). In DNA, the CDR3 is TGTGCCAGCAGCCAAGGACGCGGAACTGAAGCTTTCTTT. This sequence encodes CASSQGRGTEAFF.

J is TRBJ1-5 and V is TRBV30; TRBD1 is a possible D gene (5 bases). This CDR3 contains 13 residues. Germline CDR1 and CDR2: GTSNPN and SVGIG (reference sequence). Deletions cut 3 bases from V and 5 bases from J, with 11 bases between. CDR3 DNA: TGTGCCTGGAGCAAGCAGGGTCATCAGCCCCAGCATTTT. It encodes CAWSKQGHQPQHF.

V usage is TRBV6-6 and J usage is TRBJ2-7; 15 nucleotides align to TRBD2. The junction had 10 bases not matched to a gene; V was cut back by 5 bases and J by 2 bases. Germline CDR1 MNHNY, CDR2 SVGAGI (reference sequence). The CDR3 contains 18 residues. The DNA of the CDR3 is TGTGCCAGCAGTCCAACGGGACTAGCGGGAGGAGTCCCCTACGAGCAGTACTTC. Amino acid sequence: CASSPTGLAGGVPYEQYF.

This chain joins TRBV2 and TRBJ2-7; 7 bases map to TRBD2. V shed 7 bases, J shed 0 bases, and the junction held 3 bases outside the gene matches. Germline lookup yields CDR1 SNHLY and CDR2 FYNNEI. The CDR3 runs to 13 residues. The CDR3 reads CASMGGNSYEQYF. Written as DNA, the CDR3 is TGTGCCAGCATGGGGGGGAACTCCTACGAGCAGTACTTC.

The chain has TRBV19 and TRBJ1-5; the match to TRBD1 covers 7 bases. Germline V gives CDR1 LNHDA, CDR2 SQIVND (reference sequence). The CDR3 contains 17 residues. After removal of 6 bases from V and 3 bases from J, the junction contained 14 bases not matched to a gene. The CDR3 DNA sequence: TGTGCCAGTAGCAGCACAGGGGCCGATTCCGCCAATCAGCCCCAGCATTTT. It yields the protein CASSSTGADSANQPQHF.

The V gene is TRBV7-9, the J gene TRBJ2-7; D is ambiguous. The germline V gene has CDR1 SEHNR and CDR2 FQNEAQ (reference sequence). V lost 3 bases to trimming and J lost 0 bases, with 9 bases between them. The CDR3 is 14 amino acids. CDR3 nucleotide sequence: TGTGCCAGCAGCTTTCAGGCCAGCTCCTACGAGCAGTACTTC. Encoded protein: CASSFQASSYEQYF. Complete variable domain (other parts from reference TRBV7-9 and TRBJ2-7): DTGVSQNPRHKITKRGQNVTFRCDPISEHNRLYWYRQTLGQGPEFLTYFQNEAQLEKSRLLSDRFSAERPKGSFSTLEIQRTEQGDSAMYLCASSFQASSYEQYFGPGTRLTVT.

In its sample, this clone was seen once. This rearrangement joins TRBV11-3 to TRBJ2-1; possibly TRBD2 for D (6 bases). The ends were cut back, 6 bases at V and 5 bases at J, with 11 bases in the middle. Germline CDR1 reads SGHNT; CDR2 reads YENEEA. The CDR3 extends over 13 amino acids. The CDR3 sequence is CASSGGRDNEQFF. CDR3 nucleotide sequence: TGTGCCAGCAGTGGAGGGAGAGACAATGAGCAGTTCTTC.

The chain recombines TRBV6-5 with TRBJ1-1; no reliable D call. From germline, CDR1 is MNHEY and CDR2 SVGAGI. V lost 5 bases to trimming and J lost 2 bases, with 3 bases between them. CDR3 size: 11 residues. In DNA form, the CDR3 reads TGTGCCAGCAGTAGCAACACTGAAGCTTTCTTT. Translation gives CASSSNTEAFF.

The rearrangement links TRBV5-5 to TRBJ2-3; tentative D call: TRBD1 (6 bases). Germline CDR1 and CDR2: SGHKS and YYEKEE (reference sequence). This CDR3 region has 13 residues. Trimming took 6 bases from V and 2 from J, leaving 10 bases between them. CDR3 protein: CASNQGITDTQYF. The CDR3, as DNA: TGTGCCAGCAACCAGGGGATCACAGATACGCAGTATTTT.

V usage is TRBV7-3 and J usage is TRBJ2-1, with 7 bases matching TRBD2. The trim removed 5 bases at V and 4 bases at J, leaving 8 bases unmatched. Germline V CDR1 and CDR2: SGHTA, FQGTGA. This CDR3 has 15 residues. The DNA of the CDR3 is TGTGCCAGCAGCGCCCGAGCGGGAACTTACAATGAGCAGTTCTTC. Translating gives CASSARAGTYNEQFF.

The gene calls are TRBV6-5 and TRBJ2-2; D is unclear. Germline assignment: CDR1 MNHEY and CDR2 SVGAGI. The CDR3 spans 14 residues. The germline V and J ends were trimmed by 2 bases and 6 bases, with 10 bases remaining between them. The CDR3 bases are TGTGCCAGCAGTTACACTAAACCACCCGGGGAGCTGTTTTTT. This codes for CASSYTKPPGELFF.

This clone was observed a single time. The V call is TRBV6-5, the J call TRBJ1-1, with D possibly matching TRBD1 (6 bases). V was trimmed by 2 bases and J by 1 base, leaving 11 bases between them. Germline CDR1 is MNHEY and CDR2 is SVGAGI. The CDR3 spans 15 residues. The CDR3 region is CASSYADRKNTEAFF. The CDR3 DNA is TGTGCCAGCAGTTACGCTGACAGGAAGAACACTGAAGCTTTCTTT.

The chain combines TRBV30 with TRBJ1-5; D not certain. The V end was cut by 0 bases, the J end by 1 base, with 7 bases between. Looked up from germline, CDR1 is GTSNPN and CDR2 is SVGIG (reference sequence). The CDR3 covers 14 residues. CDR3: CAWSVGGSNQPQHF. In DNA, the CDR3 is TGTGCCTGGAGTGTAGGAGGGAGCAATCAGCCCCAGCATTTT.

This chain joins TRBV6-1 and TRBJ1-3, with no clear D. CDR1 and CDR2 from the germline V gene are MNHNS and SASEGT. Trimming took 3 bases from V and 1 from J, leaving 7 bases between them. This CDR3 is built from 14 residues. CDR3: CASSDSLSGNTIYF. The CDR3 DNA follows: TGTGCCAGCAGTGACAGTCTTTCTGGAAACACCATATATTTT.

The table lists this clone with a count of one. V is TRBV9 and J is TRBJ2-3; 10 bases are a match to TRBD1. The CDR3 is made up of 16 amino acids. The germline gives CDR1 SGDLS, CDR2 YYNGEE. Trimming removed 4 bases from V and 3 bases from J; junction bases left unmatched: 8. CDR3 coding DNA: TGTGCCAGCAGCCCGGGGGACAGGGGAATTACAGATACGCAGTATTTT. Encoded protein: CASSPGDRGITDTQYF. Full variable domain (missing parts from reference TRBV9 and TRBJ2-3): DSGVTQTPKHLITATGQRVTLRCSPRSGDLSVYWYQQSLDQGLQFLIQYYNGEERAKGNILERFSAQQFPDLHSELNLSSLELGDSALYFCASSPGDRGITDTQYFGPGTRLTVL.

The chain links TRBV5-1 to TRBJ2-3, with a weak D call TRBD2 (6 bases). The CDR3 consists of 19 residues. V was shortened by 0 bases and J by 0 bases, with 20 bases between the two germline ends. Germline V gives CDR1 SGHRS, CDR2 YFSETQ. CDR3 amino acids: CASSLAGGEAKGSTDTQYF. The CDR3 bases are TGCGCCAGCAGCTTGGCCGGAGGGGAGGCCAAGGGTAGCACAGATACGCAGTATTTT.

This chain links TRBV2 with TRBJ1-4, with D tentatively TRBD1 (6 bases). The CDR3 length is 14 residues. V lost 6 bases to trimming and J lost 8 bases, with 16 bases between them. Looked up from germline, CDR1 is SNHLY and CDR2 is FYNNEI. CDR3 sequence (DNA): TGTGCCAGCAGCCAGATGCAGCAGGGGGAAAAACTGTTTTTT. It translates to CASSQMQQGEKLFF.